This TCR beta chain was profiled in a study of shared clonotypes between healthy human individuals. Profiling relied on immunoSEQ multiplex PCR, and the TCRdb table lists in-frame clones only, not all of them. The table lists 450,000 to 500,000 clones, around 79% of them singletons. Adult donors, all healthy and HIV-negative, had no recent acute infections or vaccinations. This clonotype was obtained from a woman between 35 and 50 years old in good health. Some clones in this sample may be carry-over from other donors' samples. The sequenced sample was PBMCs.

CDR3 coding DNA: TGTGCCAGCAGCCAAGATAGCGGCTCCTATGTCCCTAACTATGGCTACACCTTC. Amino acid sequence: CASSQDSGSYVPNYGYTF. The chain carries TRBV14 and TRBJ1-2; unclear D gene. CDR3 length: 18 residues. Trimming pared 0 bases from V and 0 bases from J, leaving 17 bases between. The germline V gene has CDR1 SGHDN and CDR2 FVKESK. Full variable domain (remainder filled in from reference TRBV14 and TRBJ1-2): EAGVTQFPSHSVIEKGQTVTLRCDPISGHDNLYWYRRVMGKEIKFLLHFVKESKQDESGMPNNRFLAERTGGTYSTLKVQPAELEDSGVYFCASSQDSGSYVPNYGYTFGSGTRLTVV.